This T cell receptor beta chain was found in a study of a mutant IDH1 vaccine in newly diagnosed glioma. With 2 bases clipped from V and 4 bases from J, the junction kept 7 bases outside the gene matches. The CDR3 sequence is 16 residues long. The V gene's germline CDR1 is MNHEY and CDR2 SMNVEV (reference sequence). This sample's time point: week 47, end of study. Every single dose of the vaccine, 300 ug of mutant IDH1 20-mer peptide, came with topical imiquimod. Notes on this clone: The antigen is undetermined.

Data came from immunoSEQ multiplex PCR; TCRdb stores just in-frame clones and leaves some out. The data show 35,000 to 40,000 clones, 60% to 85% seen once. The V and J genes are TRBV27 and TRBJ1-5; 8 bases are shared with TRBD1. The clonotype was recovered from a man between 35 and 55 years old with glioma. The sequenced sample was PBMCs, obtained from a glioma patient whose treatment included an IDH1 peptide vaccine. In DNA, the CDR3 is TGTGCCAGCAGTTTACAGGGGGCTTTAGCAAATCAGCCCCAGCATTTT. Protein: CASSLQGALANQPQHF.